Listed below are T cell receptor beta chains from one sample, sequenced in a study of blood T cell repertoires in COVID-19. Data came from immunoSEQ multiplex PCR; TCRdb stores just in-frame clones and leaves some out. Of under 300,000 clones listed, approximately 78% are singletons. The sample was peripheral blood. The source is a woman between 55 and 75 years old with active or convalescent COVID-19. Both conserved end residues are part of each CDR3. The D gene is left open where the match is weak. Clone size is not always given. Where it is, it says once, few, many or a class for expanded clones.

12 | few | - | TRBJ2-1 | TRBV19 | CASSIEEGEQFF | TGTGCCAGTAGTATAGAGGAGGGAGAGCAGTTCTTC
16 | - | TRBD1 | TRBJ2-1 | TRBV9 | CASSVGGQEPYNEQFF | TGTGCCAGCAGCGTAGGGGGACAGGAGCCCTACAATGAGCAGTTCTTC
14 | - | - | TRBJ2-2 | TRBV19 | CATAGRQNTGELFF | TGTGCCACCGCGGGACGGCAGAACACCGGGGAGCTGTTTTTT
13 | - | - | TRBJ2-4 | TRBV3-1/TRBV3-2 | CASSHPAGNIQYF | TGTGCCAGCAGCCACCCGGCGGGTAACATTCAGTACTTC
14 | - | - | TRBJ1-2 | TRBV14 | CASSQRGHNYGYTF | TGTGCCAGCAGCCAAAGGGGACACAACTATGGCTACACCTTC
15 | - | TRBD1 | TRBJ1-2 | TRBV27 | CASSLDRASNYGYTF | TGTGCCAGCAGCCTGGACAGGGCCTCTAACTATGGCTACACCTTC
16 | - | - | TRBJ1-1 | TRBV5-8 | CASSPRGGDGHTEAFF | TGTGCCAGTTCGCCCCGTGGAGGGGACGGGCACACTGAAGCTTTCTTT
14 | once | - | TRBJ2-6 | TRBV3-1/TRBV3-2 | CASSQDAGANVLTF | TGTGCCAGCAGCCAAGACGCTGGGGCCAACGTCCTGACTTTC
12 | once | - | TRBJ2-7 | TRBV11-1 | CASSFERDEQYF | TGTGCCAGCAGCTTTGAGAGGGACGAGCAGTACTTC
15 | - | - | TRBJ2-5 | TRBV7-7 | CASSLDGTSQETQYF | TGTGCTAGCAGCTTAGACGGGACATCCCAAGAGACCCAGTACTTC
11 | - | - | TRBJ1-4 | TRBV2 | CASRFHNQLFF | TGTGCCAGCAGGTTCCACAATCAACTGTTTTTT
17 | - | - | TRBJ2-1 | TRBV11-2 | CASSSLDYRNLDNEQFF | TGTGCCAGCAGCTCATTGGACTATCGAAATTTGGACAATGAGCAGTTCTTC
15 | - | TRBD1 | TRBJ2-7 | TRBV5-1 | CASSPDRVSSYEQYF | TGCGCCAGCAGCCCGGACAGGGTCTCAAGCTACGAGCAGTACTTC
12 | - | - | TRBJ1-6 | TRBV10-3 | CAISESSEILHF | TGTGCCATCAGTGAGTCCTCGGAGATTCTCCACTTT
15 | - | TRBD2 | TRBJ2-7 | TRBV6-5 | CASSYSGLEGYEQYF | TGTGCCAGCAGTTACTCGGGACTAGAAGGCTACGAGCAGTACTTC
14 | - | - | TRBJ2-5 | TRBV7-2 | CASSQGFLQETQYF | TGTGCCAGCAGCCAGGGGTTCCTACAAGAGACCCAGTACTTC
14 | - | - | TRBJ2-1 | TRBV2 | CASRGGYSYNEQFF | TGTGCCAGCAGAGGCGGGTACTCCTACAATGAGCAGTTCTTC
14 | - | - | TRBJ2-5 | TRBV4-1 | CASSQGPGRETQYF | TGCGCCAGCAGCCAAGGTCCTGGGAGAGAGACCCAGTACTTC
15 | - | - | TRBJ1-4 | TRBV19 | CASSIVPGANEKLFF | TGTGCCAGTAGTATAGTCCCAGGGGCTAATGAAAAACTGTTTTTT
13 | - | - | TRBJ2-7 | TRBV7-9 | CASSSVAALEQYF | TGTGCCAGCAGCTCCGTCGCGGCTCTCGAGCAGTACTTC
13 | - | TRBD1 | TRBJ2-7 | TRBV5-1 | CASTLWGQGPRVF | TGCGCCAGCACCCTGTGGGGACAGGGGCCCCGGGTTTTT
13 | - | TRBD1 | TRBJ1-2 | TRBV6-5 | CASSSGQFYGYTF | TGTGCCAGCAGTTCGGGACAGTTCTATGGCTACACCTTC
15 | - | - | TRBJ1-6 | TRBV30 | CAWSVGRLYNSPLHF | TGTGCCTGGAGTGTCGGCAGACTATATAATTCACCCCTCCACTTT
14 | once | - | TRBJ2-7 | TRBV7-9 | CASTGTRGTYEQYF | TGTGCCAGCACCGGGACCCGGGGGACCTACGAGCAGTACTTC
15 | - | TRBD1 | TRBJ2-7 | TRBV5-1 | CASSGRTGGPYEQYF | TGCGCCAGCAGCGGGCGGACAGGGGGTCCGTACGAGCAGTACTTC
14 | - | - | TRBJ2-7 | TRBV19 | CASSRQESSYEQYF | TGTGCCAGTAGCAGACAGGAGAGCTCCTACGAGCAGTACTTC
14 | - | - | TRBJ1-1 | TRBV25-1 | CATQTGFLWAEAFF | TGTGCCACCCAGACTGGGTTTTTGTGGGCTGAAGCTTTCTTT
18 | - | - | TRBJ2-1 | TRBV5-6 | CASSPIGWTGGSYNEQFF | TGTGCCAGCAGCCCTATCGGGTGGACCGGAGGGTCCTACAATGAGCAGTTCTTC
12 | - | - | TRBJ2-5 | TRBV2 | CASSDEVETQYF | TGTGCCAGCAGTGACGAGGTTGAGACCCAGTACTTC